The 14 T cell receptor beta chains below were found in one sample sequenced in a study of blood T cells in healthy people across ages. A J-beta primer mix and a sample-barcoded 5' primer were used in a second PCR of roughly 6 to 11 cycles. TCRdb reprocessed the 5' RACE reads with MiXCR, giving one entry per CDR3 protein. The sample comprises about 1.4 million distinct CDR3 sequences, around 59% of which are singletons, and 6.5% to 8% rests with the top ten. Sample: blood. The receptors here all came from a man aged 18 to 30 in good health.

There are a few counts of this clonotype. The chain has TRBV4-3 and TRBJ2-3; no definite D call. CDR1 is LGHNA and CDR2 is YSLEER in the germline V gene. The CDR3 is made up of 16 amino acids. V lost 2 bases to trimming and J lost 5 bases, with 17 bases between them. The CDR3 region is CASSQTRVLWEDTQYF. CDR3 nucleotides: TGCGCCAGCAGCCAAACTCGGGTACTATGGGAAGATACGCAGTATTTT.

This clonotype appeared a few times. The chain is built from TRBV25-1 and TRBJ2-5; D may match TRBD1 or TRBD2 (6 bases each). In germline, CDR1 is MGHDK, CDR2 SYGVNS. Trimming removed 7 bases at V and 4 bases at J, with 13 bases between. The CDR3 contains 13 residues. The CDR3 DNA sequence: TGTGCCAGCACCCACTCGGGGGCAGAGACCCAGTACTTC. It is translated as CASTHSGAETQYF.

This chain joins TRBV10-3 and TRBJ2-6, with unresolved D. Per germline, CDR1 ENHRY and CDR2 SYGVKD. CDR3 length equals 18 residues. Trimming shortened V by 0 bases and J by 1 base, and 13 bases separated the two germline ends. This CDR3 is CAISESGPRESGANVLTF. CDR3 coding DNA: TGTGCCATCAGTGAGTCAGGTCCTAGGGAATCTGGGGCCAACGTCCTGACTTTC.

This clonotype was observed a handful of times. The chain carries TRBV6-6 and TRBJ2-7; D might be TRBD1 or TRBD2, each matching 5 bases. Trimming left V 2 bases short and J 5 bases short, with 19 bases between. CDR1 is MNHNY and CDR2 is SVGAGI in the germline V gene (reference sequence). This CDR3 spans 16 amino acids. As DNA, the CDR3 is TGTGCCAGCAGTTACCAACCGGGACCCCCTAGGGACGAGCAGTACTTC. Translated: CASSYQPGPPRDEQYF.

The rearrangement links TRBV12-3 or TRBV12-4 to TRBJ2-1; 8 nucleotides align to TRBD1. J was trimmed by 7 bases and V by 3 bases; bases with no gene match: 8. CDR3 size: 15 residues. The DNA of the CDR3 is TGTGCCAGCAGTTTTCTCGGACAGGGTTTGAATGAGCAGTTCTTC. Protein product: CASSFLGQGLNEQFF.

This clonotype was seen only a few times. This chain links TRBV10-3 with TRBJ1-4; 8 bases are a match to TRBD1. The CDR3 extends over 14 amino acids. Germline CDR1 is ENHRY and CDR2 is SYGVKD. V shed 6 bases, J shed 7 bases, and the junction held 7 bases outside the gene matches. DNA for the CDR3: TGTGCCATCAGCCCGGGACAGGCGGCTGAAAAACTGTTTTTT. Translated, it gives CAISPGQAAEKLFF.

The chain links TRBV4-1 to TRBJ2-7, with D perhaps matching TRBD1 (6 bases). V was clipped by 3 bases and J by 6 bases, with 18 bases between them. CDR1 is MGHRA, CDR2 YSYEKL, per germline. The CDR3 covers 15 residues. The CDR3 coding sequence is TGCGCCAGCAGCCAGGACAGTCCTTTAGTACGCGAGCAGTACTTC. Protein product: CASSQDSPLVREQYF.

V is TRBV29-1 and J is TRBJ2-1; D possibly uses TRBD1 or TRBD2 (5 bases each). The V and J ends lost 3 bases and 8 bases respectively, with 17 bases between them. Per the germline V gene, CDR1 is SQVTM and CDR2 is ANQGSEA. CDR3 length: 14 residues. The DNA for the CDR3 is TGCAGCGTTGATACGGGACGACGGGCCGATGAGCAGTTCTTC. Its protein product is CSVDTGRRADEQFF.

On this clonotype: One end of the junction fails to match germline, which may point to a read error. The chain has TRBV20-1 and TRBJ2-4, with D perhaps TRBD1 (6 bases). This CDR3 has 14 residues. Germline values: CDR1 DFQATT, CDR2 SNEGSKA (reference sequence). CDR3 in amino acids: CSARDRTAGNIQYF. CDR3 DNA sequence: TGTAGTGCTAGAGATCGGACAGCTGGGAACATTCAGTACTTC.

The J gene is TRBJ2-7, the V gene TRBV7-9; a weak D match, TRBD1 (6 bases). This CDR3 comprises 15 residues. Germline assignment: CDR1 SEHNR and CDR2 FQNEAQ (reference sequence). Trimming cost V 1 base and J 4 bases, with 14 bases left between them. For the CDR3, the DNA is TGTGCCAGCAGCTTAGAGCAGGGGTTCGGGTACGAGCAGTACTTC. This codes for CASSLEQGFGYEQYF.

The table lists this clonotype with a few counts. This chain connects TRBV4-3 to TRBJ1-6, with D maybe TRBD1 (5 bases). Germline-derived CDR1 and CDR2 are LGHNA and YSLEER. The CDR3 extends over 16 amino acids. Trimming removed 1 base at V and 7 bases at J, with 14 bases between. This CDR3 is CASSQVRGPGNSPLHF. In nucleotides, the CDR3 is TGCGCCAGCAGCCAAGTCCGGGGACCGGGAAATTCACCCCTCCACTTT.

V usage is TRBV4-1 and J usage is TRBJ2-4, with 10 bases identical to TRBD1. TRBJ2-5 matches the DNA end more closely, so the J call is doubtful. Germline V lookup: CDR1 MGHRA, CDR2 YSYEKL. CDR3 length: 17 residues. The CDR3 protein is CASSQAWTGGLQETQYF. The CDR3 DNA is TGCGCCAGCAGCCAAGCTTGGACAGGGGGACTCCAAGAGACCCAGTACTTC.

This clonotype has only a few counts. The chain carries TRBV7-9 and TRBJ2-6, with a weak D call TRBD2 (6 bases). The germline V gene encodes CDR1 SEHNR and CDR2 FQNEAQ (reference sequence). There are 16 residues in the CDR3. Between the trimmed V and J ends, which lost 4 bases and 4 bases, there was a span of 14 bases. CDR3 bases: TGTGCCAGCAGCTCGAAGCTAGCGAGAGGGGCCAACGTCCTGACTTTC. It codes for CASSSKLARGANVLTF.

The J gene is TRBJ2-7, the V gene TRBV24-1; the match to TRBD2 covers 7 bases. The junction had 5 bases not matched to a gene; V was cut back by 3 bases and J by 4 bases. The CDR3 runs to 14 residues. Germline CDR1 KGHDR, CDR2 SFDVKD. CDR3 protein: CATSDPGLRYEQYF. In DNA form, the CDR3 reads TGTGCCACCAGTGATCCGGGACTAAGGTACGAGCAGTACTTC.